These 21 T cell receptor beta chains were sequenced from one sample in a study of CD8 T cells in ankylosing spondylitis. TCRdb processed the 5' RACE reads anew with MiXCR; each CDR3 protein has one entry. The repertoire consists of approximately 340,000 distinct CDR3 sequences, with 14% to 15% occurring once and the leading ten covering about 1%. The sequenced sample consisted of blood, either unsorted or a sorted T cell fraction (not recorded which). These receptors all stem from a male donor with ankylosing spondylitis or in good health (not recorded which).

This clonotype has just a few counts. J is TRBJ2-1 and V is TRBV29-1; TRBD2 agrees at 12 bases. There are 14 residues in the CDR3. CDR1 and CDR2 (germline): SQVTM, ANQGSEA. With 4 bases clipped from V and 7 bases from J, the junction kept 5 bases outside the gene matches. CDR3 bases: TGCAGCGTTGGGTTGCTAGCGGGAGGGAATGAGCAGTTCTTC. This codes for CSVGLLAGGNEQFF.

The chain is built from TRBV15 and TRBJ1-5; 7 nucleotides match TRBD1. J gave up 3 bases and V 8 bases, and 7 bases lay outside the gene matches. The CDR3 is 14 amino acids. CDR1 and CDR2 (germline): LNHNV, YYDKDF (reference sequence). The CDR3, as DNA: TGTGCCACCGCTCTTGACAGGGCCAATCAGCCCCAGCATTTT. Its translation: CATALDRANQPQHF.

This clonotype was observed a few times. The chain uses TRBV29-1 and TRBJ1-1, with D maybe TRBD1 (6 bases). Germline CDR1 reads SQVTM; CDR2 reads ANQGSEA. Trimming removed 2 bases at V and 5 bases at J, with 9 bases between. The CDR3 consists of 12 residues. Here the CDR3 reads CSVEKGETEAFF. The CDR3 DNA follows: TGCAGCGTTGAAAAGGGGGAGACTGAAGCTTTCTTT.

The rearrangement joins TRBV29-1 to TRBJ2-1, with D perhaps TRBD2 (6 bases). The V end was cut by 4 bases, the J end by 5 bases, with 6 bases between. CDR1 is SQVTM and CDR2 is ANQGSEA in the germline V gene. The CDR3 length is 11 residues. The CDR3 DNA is TGCAGCGTTGGGGGGGACAATGAGCAGTTCTTC. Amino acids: CSVGGDNEQFF.

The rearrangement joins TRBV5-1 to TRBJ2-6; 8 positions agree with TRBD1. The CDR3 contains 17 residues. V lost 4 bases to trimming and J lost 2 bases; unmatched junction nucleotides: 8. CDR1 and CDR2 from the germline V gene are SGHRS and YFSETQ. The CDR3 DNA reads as TGCGCCAGCAGCCCCGGACAGGGAAGGACTGGGGCCAACGTCCTGACTTTC. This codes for CASSPGQGRTGANVLTF.

The CDR3 reads CASSYKGQTQYF. Written as DNA, the CDR3 is TGTGCCAGCAGTTACAAGGGGCAGACGCAGTATTTT. The chain is built from TRBV6-2 or TRBV6-3 and TRBJ2-3; possibly TRBD1 for D (5 bases). Germline V gives CDR1 MNHEY, CDR2 SVGEGT. The ends were cut back, 2 bases at V and 9 bases at J, with 9 bases in the middle. The CDR3 totals 12 residues.

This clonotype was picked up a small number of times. The CDR3 region has the DNA TGCGCCAGCAGCTGGGAACGACAGGGTTACGAGCAGTACTTC. It translates to CASSWERQGYEQYF. This chain connects TRBV5-1 to TRBJ2-7; TRBD1 matches at 7 bases. There are 14 residues in the CDR3. Losses at the gene ends were 3 bases for V and 4 bases for J; bases not matched to a gene: 7. CDR1 and CDR2 from the germline V gene are SGHRS and YFSETQ. Full variable domain (outside the CDR3, taken from reference TRBV5-1 and TRBJ2-7): KAGVTQTPRYLIKTRGQQVTLSCSPISGHRSVSWYQQTPGQGLQFLFEYFSETQRNKGNFPGRFSGRQFSNSRSEMNVSTLELGDSALYLCASSWERQGYEQYFGPGTRLTVT.

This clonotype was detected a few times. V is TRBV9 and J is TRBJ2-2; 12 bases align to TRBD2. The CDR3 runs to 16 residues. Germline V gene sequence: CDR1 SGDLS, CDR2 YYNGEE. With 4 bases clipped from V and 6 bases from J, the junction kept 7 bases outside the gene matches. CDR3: CASSLRLAGASGELFF. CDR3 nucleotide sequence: TGTGCCAGCAGCCTACGACTAGCGGGAGCCTCCGGGGAGCTGTTTTTT.

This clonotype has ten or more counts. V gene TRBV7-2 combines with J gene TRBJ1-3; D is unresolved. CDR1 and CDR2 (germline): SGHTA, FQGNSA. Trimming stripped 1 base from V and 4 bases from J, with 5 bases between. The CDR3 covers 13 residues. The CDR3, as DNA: TGTGCCAGCAGCTTAGAGTCCGGAAACACCATATATTTT. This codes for CASSLESGNTIYF.

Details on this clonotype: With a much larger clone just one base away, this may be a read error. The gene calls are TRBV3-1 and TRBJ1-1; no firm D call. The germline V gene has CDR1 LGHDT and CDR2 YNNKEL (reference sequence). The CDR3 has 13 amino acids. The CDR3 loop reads CASIQYLNTEAFF. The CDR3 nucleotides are TGTGCCAGCATCCAATATCTGAACACTGAAGCTTTCTTT.

CDR3 in DNA: TGTGCCAGCTCACCGAACCTAAACAATGAGCAGTTCTTC. This encodes CASSPNLNNEQFF. The V call is TRBV18, the J call TRBJ2-1; D gene ambiguous. Germline V gene sequence: CDR1 KGHSH, CDR2 LQKENI. This CDR3 region has 13 residues. The ends were cut back, 3 bases at V and 5 bases at J, with 8 bases in the middle.

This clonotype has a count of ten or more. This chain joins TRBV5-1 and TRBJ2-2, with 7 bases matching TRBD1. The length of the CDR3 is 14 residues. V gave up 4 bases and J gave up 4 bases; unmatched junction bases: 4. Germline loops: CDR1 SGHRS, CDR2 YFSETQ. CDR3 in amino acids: CASSRDSLTGELFF. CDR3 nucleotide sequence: TGCGCCAGCAGCAGGGACAGTCTCACCGGGGAGCTGTTTTTT.

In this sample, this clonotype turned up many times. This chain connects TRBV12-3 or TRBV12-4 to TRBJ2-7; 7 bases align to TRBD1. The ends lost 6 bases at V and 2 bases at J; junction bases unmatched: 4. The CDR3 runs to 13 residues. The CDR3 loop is CASRDRNTYEQYF. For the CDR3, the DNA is TGTGCCAGCAGGGACAGGAACACCTACGAGCAGTACTTC.

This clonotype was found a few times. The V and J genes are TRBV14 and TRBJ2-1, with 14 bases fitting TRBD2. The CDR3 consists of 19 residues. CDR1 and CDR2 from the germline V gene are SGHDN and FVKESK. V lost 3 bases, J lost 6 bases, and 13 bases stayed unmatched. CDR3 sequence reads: CASSHHPRLAGGLANEQFF. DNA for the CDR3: TGTGCCAGCAGCCACCATCCCCGACTAGCGGGAGGGTTGGCCAATGAGCAGTTCTTC.

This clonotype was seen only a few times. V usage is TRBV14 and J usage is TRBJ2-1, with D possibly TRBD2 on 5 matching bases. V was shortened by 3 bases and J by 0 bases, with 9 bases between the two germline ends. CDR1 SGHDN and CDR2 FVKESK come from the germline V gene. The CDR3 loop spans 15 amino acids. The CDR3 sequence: CASSHLASSYNEQFF. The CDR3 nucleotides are TGTGCCAGCAGCCATTTAGCGAGCTCCTACAATGAGCAGTTCTTC.

The CDR3 nucleotides are TGTGCCAGCAGAAGAGGGACAGGGAACTACGCTAGCACAGATACGCAGTATTTT. Encoded protein: CASRRGTGNYASTDTQYF. The chain is built from TRBV11-1 and TRBJ2-3; 9 bases line up with TRBD1. Looked up from germline, CDR1 is SGHAT and CDR2 is FQDESV (reference sequence). This CDR3 is built from 18 residues. Unmatched junction bases numbered 13, after V lost 6 bases and J lost 0 bases.

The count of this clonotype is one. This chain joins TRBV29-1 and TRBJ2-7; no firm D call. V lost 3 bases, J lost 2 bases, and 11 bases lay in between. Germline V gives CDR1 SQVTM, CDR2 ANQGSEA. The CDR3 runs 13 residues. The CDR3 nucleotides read TGCAGCGTTGAGCTTATTGGGCCCTACGAGCAGTACTTC. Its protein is CSVELIGPYEQYF.

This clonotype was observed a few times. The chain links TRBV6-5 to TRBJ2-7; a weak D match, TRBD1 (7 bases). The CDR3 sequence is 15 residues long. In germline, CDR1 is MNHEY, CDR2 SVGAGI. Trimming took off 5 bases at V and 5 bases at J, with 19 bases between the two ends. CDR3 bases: TGTGCCAGCAGTCACGGGGGACAGTTAAAAAACGAGCAGTACTTC. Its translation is CASSHGGQLKNEQYF.

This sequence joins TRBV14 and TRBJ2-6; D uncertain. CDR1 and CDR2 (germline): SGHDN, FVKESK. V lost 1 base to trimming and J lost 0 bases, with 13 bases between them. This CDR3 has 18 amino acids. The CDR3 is CASSQALRSFSGANVLTF. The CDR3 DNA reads TGTGCCAGCAGCCAAGCGTTAAGGTCCTTCTCTGGGGCCAACGTCCTGACTTTC.

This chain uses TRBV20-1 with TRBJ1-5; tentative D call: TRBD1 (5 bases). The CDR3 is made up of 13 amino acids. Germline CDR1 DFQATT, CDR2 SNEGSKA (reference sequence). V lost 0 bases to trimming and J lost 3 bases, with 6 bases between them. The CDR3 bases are TGCAGTGCTAGAGAGGGGCTCAATCAGCCCCAGCATTTT. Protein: CSAREGLNQPQHF.

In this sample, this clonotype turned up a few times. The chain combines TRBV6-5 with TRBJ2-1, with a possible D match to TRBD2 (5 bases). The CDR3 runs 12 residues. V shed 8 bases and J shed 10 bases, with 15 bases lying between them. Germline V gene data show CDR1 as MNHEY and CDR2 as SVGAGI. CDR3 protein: CASVRPSGEQFF. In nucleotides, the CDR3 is TGTGCCAGCGTCAGGCCCTCGGGGGAGCAGTTCTTC.